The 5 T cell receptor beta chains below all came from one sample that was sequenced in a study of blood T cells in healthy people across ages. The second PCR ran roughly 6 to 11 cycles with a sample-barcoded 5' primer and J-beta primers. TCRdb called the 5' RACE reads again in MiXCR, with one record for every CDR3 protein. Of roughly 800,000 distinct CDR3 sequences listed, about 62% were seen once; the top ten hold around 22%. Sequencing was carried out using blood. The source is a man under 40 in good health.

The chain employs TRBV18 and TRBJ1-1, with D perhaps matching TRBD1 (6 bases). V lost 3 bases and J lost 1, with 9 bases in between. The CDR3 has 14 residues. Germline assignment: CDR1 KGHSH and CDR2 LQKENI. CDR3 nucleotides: TGTGCCAGCTCACCTATACAGGGGAACACTGAAGCTTTCTTT. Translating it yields CASSPIQGNTEAFF.

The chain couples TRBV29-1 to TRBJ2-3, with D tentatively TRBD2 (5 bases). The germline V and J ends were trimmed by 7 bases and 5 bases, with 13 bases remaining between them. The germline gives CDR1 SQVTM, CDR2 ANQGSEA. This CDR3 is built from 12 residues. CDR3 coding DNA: TGCAGCGGTGGGAGAGATCAAGATACGCAGTATTTT. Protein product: CSGGRDQDTQYF.

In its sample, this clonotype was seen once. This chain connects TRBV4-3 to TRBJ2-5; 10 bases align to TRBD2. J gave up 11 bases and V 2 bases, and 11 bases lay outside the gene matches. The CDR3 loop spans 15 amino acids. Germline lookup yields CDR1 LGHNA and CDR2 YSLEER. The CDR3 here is CASSQTSSGRDEQYF. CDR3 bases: TGCGCCAGCAGCCAAACTTCTAGCGGGAGAGATGAGCAGTACTTC.

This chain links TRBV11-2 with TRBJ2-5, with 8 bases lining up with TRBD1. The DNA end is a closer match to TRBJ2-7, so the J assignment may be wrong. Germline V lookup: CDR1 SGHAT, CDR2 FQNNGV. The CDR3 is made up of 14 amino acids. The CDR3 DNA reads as TGTGCCAGCAGCTCGGACAGGGTTAACAACGAGCAGTACTTC. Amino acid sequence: CASSSDRVNNEQYF.

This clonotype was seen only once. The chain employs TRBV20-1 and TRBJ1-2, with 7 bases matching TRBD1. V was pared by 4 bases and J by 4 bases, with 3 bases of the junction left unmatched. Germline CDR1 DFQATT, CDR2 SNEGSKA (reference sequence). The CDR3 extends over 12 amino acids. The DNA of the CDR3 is TGCAGTGCTAAAGCAGGGGGCTATGGCTACACCTTC. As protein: CSAKAGGYGYTF.